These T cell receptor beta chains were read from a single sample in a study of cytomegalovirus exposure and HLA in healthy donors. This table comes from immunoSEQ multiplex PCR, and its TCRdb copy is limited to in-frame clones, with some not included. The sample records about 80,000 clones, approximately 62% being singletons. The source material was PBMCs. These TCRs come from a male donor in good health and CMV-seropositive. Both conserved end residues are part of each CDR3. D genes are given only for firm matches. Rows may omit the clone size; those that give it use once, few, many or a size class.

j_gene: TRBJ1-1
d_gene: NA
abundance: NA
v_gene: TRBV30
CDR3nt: TGTGCCTGGAGTGTACTGGGGAAACGGACACCCGGATTTGGCACTGAAGCTTTCTTT
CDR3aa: CAWSVLGKRTPGFGTEAFF

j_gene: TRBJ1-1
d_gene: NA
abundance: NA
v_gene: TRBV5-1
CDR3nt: TGCGCCAGCAGCTTACGACAGTCTAACGCCAGAATGAACACTGAAGCTTTCTTT
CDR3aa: CASSLRQSNARMNTEAFF

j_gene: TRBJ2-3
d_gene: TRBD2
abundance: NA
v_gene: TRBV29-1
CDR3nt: TGCAGCGTTAAAAGCGGGGGTCCAGATACGCAGTATTTT
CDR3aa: CSVKSGGPDTQYF

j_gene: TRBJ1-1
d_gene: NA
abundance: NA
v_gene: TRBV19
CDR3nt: TGTGCCAGTAGTATAGTTGCGACGGGAAACACTGAAGCTTTCTTT
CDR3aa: CASSIVATGNTEAFF

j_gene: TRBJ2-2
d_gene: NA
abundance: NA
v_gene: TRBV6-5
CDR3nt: TGTGCCAGCAGCTCCCGGGGGAGCGGGGAGCTGTTTTTT
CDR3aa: CASSSRGSGELFF

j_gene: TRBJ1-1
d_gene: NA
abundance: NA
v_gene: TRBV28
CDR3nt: TGTGCCAGCAGTTCTGGAGGGATCAACACTGAAGCTTTCTTT
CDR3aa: CASSSGGINTEAFF

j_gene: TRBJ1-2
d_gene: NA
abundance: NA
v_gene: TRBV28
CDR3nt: TGTGCCAGCAGTCCCTCGCAGGCGTTCATCTATGGCTACACCTTC
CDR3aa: CASSPSQAFIYGYTF

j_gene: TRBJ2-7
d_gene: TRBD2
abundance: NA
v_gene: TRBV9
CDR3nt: TGTGCCAGCAGCGCCCCTTCTAGCGGGAGGGCAGGCGAGCAGTACTTC
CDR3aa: CASSAPSSGRAGEQYF

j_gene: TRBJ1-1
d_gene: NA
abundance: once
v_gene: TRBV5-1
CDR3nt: TGCGCCAGCAGGGAGGGACTAATGAACACTGAAGCTTTCTTT
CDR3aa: CASREGLMNTEAFF

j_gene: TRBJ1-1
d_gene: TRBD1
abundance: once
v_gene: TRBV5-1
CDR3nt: TGCGCCAGCAGCTCCGGGACAGGGGGCCACATTGAAGCTTTCTTT
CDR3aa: CASSSGTGGHIEAFF

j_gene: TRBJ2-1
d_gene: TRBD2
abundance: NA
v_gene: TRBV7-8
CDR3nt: TGTGCCAGCAGCTTAGTCGCTAGCGGAGCCAATGAGCAGTTCTTC
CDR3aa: CASSLVASGANEQFF

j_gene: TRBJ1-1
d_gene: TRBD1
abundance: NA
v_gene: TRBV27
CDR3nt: TGTGCCAGCAGGACAGGGGGGGGATCAACTGAAGCTTTCTTT
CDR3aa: CASRTGGGSTEAFF

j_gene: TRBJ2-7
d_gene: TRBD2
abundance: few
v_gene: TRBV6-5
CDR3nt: TGTGCCAGCACCTTCCCGGGGGGATACGAGCAGTACTTC
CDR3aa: CASTFPGGYEQYF

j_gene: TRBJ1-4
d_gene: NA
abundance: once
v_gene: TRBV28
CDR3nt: TGTGCCAGCGGGGATGGGGGCACAACTAATGAAAAACTGTTTTTT
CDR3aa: CASGDGGTTNEKLFF

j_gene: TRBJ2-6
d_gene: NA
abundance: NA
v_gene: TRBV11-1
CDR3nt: TGTGCCAGCAGTCGGGGGTCCACTGGGGCCAACGTCCTGACTTTC
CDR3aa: CASSRGSTGANVLTF

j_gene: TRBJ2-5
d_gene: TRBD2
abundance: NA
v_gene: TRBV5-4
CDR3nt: TGTGCCAGCAGCCCGGAACCAACAACCCTAGGGAAAGCGGGGGGGGACGACCAGTACTTC
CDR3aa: CASSPEPTTLGKAGGDDQYF

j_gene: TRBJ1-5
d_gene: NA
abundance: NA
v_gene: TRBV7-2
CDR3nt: TGTGCCAGCAGCTTAGGGTTGGCAGGGAATCAGCCCCAGCATTTT
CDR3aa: CASSLGLAGNQPQHF

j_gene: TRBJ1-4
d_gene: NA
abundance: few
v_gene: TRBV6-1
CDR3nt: TGTGCCAGCAGTGAACCTCGGGGGGTTAATGAAAAACTGTTTTTT
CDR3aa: CASSEPRGVNEKLFF

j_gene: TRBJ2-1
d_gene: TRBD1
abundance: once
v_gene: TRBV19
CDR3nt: TGTGCCAGTAGTATAGCGGGACAGGGAGGCCGAGAGCAGTTCTTC
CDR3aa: CASSIAGQGGREQFF

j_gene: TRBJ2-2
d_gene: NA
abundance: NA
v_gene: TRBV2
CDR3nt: TGTGCCAGCAGTGAACAAGGGGCCCCGAACACCGGGGAGCTGTTTTTT
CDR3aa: CASSEQGAPNTGELFF

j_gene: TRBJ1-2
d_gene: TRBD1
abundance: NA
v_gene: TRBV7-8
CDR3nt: TGTGCCAGCAGCGCTAGACAGGGGCCCTACACCTTC
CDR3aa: CASSARQGPYTF

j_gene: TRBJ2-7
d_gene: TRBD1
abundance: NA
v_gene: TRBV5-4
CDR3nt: TGTGCCAGCAGGTCCGACAGGGCCTCCTACGAGCAGTACTTC
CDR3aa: CASRSDRASYEQYF

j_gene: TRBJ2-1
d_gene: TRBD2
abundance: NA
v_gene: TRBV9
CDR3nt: TGTGCCAGCAGCGGCCCCCGGGAGGGACTAGCATTCGATGAGCAGTTCTTC
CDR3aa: CASSGPREGLAFDEQFF

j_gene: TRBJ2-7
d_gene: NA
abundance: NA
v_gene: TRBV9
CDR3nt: TGTGCCAGCAGCGTAGGGAGCTCCTACGAGCAGTACTTC
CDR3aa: CASSVGSSYEQYF

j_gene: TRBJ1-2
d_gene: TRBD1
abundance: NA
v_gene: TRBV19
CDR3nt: TGTGCCAGTAGTGCTACCCGATCCGGGACAGGGGCTAACTATGGCTACACCTTC
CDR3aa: CASSATRSGTGANYGYTF

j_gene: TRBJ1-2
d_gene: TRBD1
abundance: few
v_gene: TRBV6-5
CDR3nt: TGTGCCAGCAGAGGGGGCTTGGGAGGCTACACCTTC
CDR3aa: CASRGGLGGYTF

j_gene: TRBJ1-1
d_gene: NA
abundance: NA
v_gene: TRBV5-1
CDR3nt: TGCGCCAGCAGCTTGGTTCCAGAGAACACTGAAGCTTTCTTT
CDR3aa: CASSLVPENTEAFF

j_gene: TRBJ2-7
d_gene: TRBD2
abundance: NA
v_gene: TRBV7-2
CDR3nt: TGTGCCAGCAGCCCTATAGGGGTCGGGAGGGCCCTCTACGAGCAGTACTTC
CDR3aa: CASSPIGVGRALYEQYF

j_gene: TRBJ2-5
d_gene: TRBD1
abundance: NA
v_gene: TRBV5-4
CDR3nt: TGTGCCAGCAGTTCCCCCCAGGGGGTAGAGACCCAGTACTTC
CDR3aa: CASSSPQGVETQYF

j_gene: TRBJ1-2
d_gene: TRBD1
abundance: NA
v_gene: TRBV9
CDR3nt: TGTGCCAGCAGCCCCATCCTATCCCTCTCTCCGGACAGGGGCGAAGGCTACACCTTC
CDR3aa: CASSPILSLSPDRGEGYTF

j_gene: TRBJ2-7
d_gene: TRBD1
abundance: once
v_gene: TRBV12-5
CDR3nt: TGTGCTAGTGGTACAGGGGAGAATTCCTACGAGCAGTACTTC
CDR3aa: CASGTGENSYEQYF

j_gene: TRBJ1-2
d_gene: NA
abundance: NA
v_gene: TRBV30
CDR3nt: NA
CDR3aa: CASPAFYGCTF

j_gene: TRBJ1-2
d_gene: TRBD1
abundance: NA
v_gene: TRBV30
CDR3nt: TGTGCAGGGACAGGCTATGGCTACACCTTC
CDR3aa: CAGTGYGYTF

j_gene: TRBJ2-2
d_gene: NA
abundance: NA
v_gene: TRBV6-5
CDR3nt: TGTGCCAGCAGTTACTCGGGCGGGGTGAACACCGGGGAGCTGTTTTTT
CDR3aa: CASSYSGGVNTGELFF

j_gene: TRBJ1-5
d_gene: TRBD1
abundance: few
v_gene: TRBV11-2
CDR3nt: TGTGCCAGCAGCTCAGGACAGGAAAAAGGTCAGCCCCAGCATTTT
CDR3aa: CASSSGQEKGQPQHF